This TCR beta chain was identified during a study of shared clonotypes between healthy human individuals. The CDR3 is 16 amino acids. The junction had 3 bases not matched to a gene; V was cut back by 2 bases and J by 4 bases. Germline-derived CDR1 and CDR2 are LGHNA and YSLEER. For sorted subsets, 150 to 200 ng DNA per replicate equaled tens of thousands of T cell genomes. Sequencing used immunoSEQ multiplex PCR; TCRdb keeps in-frame clones, though not all of them. The sample holds more than 850,000 clones, about four fifths seen once. This rearrangement joins TRBV4-3 to TRBJ2-6; TRBD2 matches 9 bases. The sequence came from a man between 18 and 35 years old in good health. Some clones in this sample may be carry-over from other donors' samples. The sequencing sample was made of memory CD4+ T cells from PBMCs. Described subset: CD45RA-negative fraction. The CDR3 region has the DNA TGCGCCAGCAGCCAATCTAGCGGGACCGGGGCCAACGTCCTGACTTTC. Translated, it gives CASSQSSGTGANVLTF.